This T cell receptor (beta chain) was recovered during a study of technical replicates of blood from a few donors. The V gene lost 7 bases and the J gene lost 9 bases, with 16 bases spanning the gap. The CDR3 has 14 residues. CDR1 is LNHDA and CDR2 is SQIVND in the germline V gene (reference sequence). TCRdb keeps only in-frame clones here, not all; method: immunoSEQ multiplex PCR. The sample lists 60,000 or so clones; approximately 90% were seen once. This sequence originates from a human donor in good health. Some clones in this sample may be carry-over from other donors' samples. The chain combines TRBV19 with TRBJ1-6, with a tentative D call TRBD1 (6 bases). The sequenced material came from PBMCs. The CDR3 sequence is CASKSGQLSSPLHF. In nucleotides, the CDR3 is TGTGCCAGTAAATCCGGACAGTTGTCTTCACCCCTCCACTTT. The full variable domain, rest sourced from reference TRBV19 and TRBJ1-6, is DGGITQSPKYLFRKEGQNVTLSCEQNLNHDAMYWYRQDPGQGLRLIYYSQIVNDFQKGDIAEGYSVSREKKESFPLTVTSAQKNPTAFYLCASKSGQLSSPLHFGNGTRLTVT.